This is a list of T cell receptor beta chains from one sample in a study of blood T cell repertoires in COVID-19. Assay used: immunoSEQ multiplex PCR; TCRdb lists only in-frame clones, some missing. The data show more than 250,000 clones, around 86% seen once. The sample taken for sequencing was peripheral blood. Receptors were obtained from a man aged 50 to 59 with active or convalescent COVID-19. CDR3s include the opening cysteine and the closing phenylalanine or tryptophan. A D gene is named only where the DNA matches it firmly. Clone size is not always given. Where it is, it says once, few, many or a class for expanded clones.

j_call v_call d_call cdr3_length clone_size cdr3_nt cdr3_aa
TRBJ2-2 TRBV28 TRBD1 16 NA TGTGCCAGCAGTTCGAACAGGGGTTCGAACACCGGGGAGCTGTTTTTT CASSSNRGSNTGELFF
TRBJ1-6 TRBV6-1 TRBD1 14 NA TGTGCCAGCAGTGACCAGGGGGCCAATTCACCCCTCCACTTT CASSDQGANSPLHF
TRBJ1-2 TRBV5-6 NA 14 NA TGTGCCAGCAGCTTGGGACTGACCAACTATGGCTACACCTTC CASSLGLTNYGYTF
TRBJ2-3 TRBV29-1 NA 14 NA TGCAGCGTTGAAGATGGGCGAGGGCAAGATACGCAGTATTTT CSVEDGRGQDTQYF
TRBJ2-1 TRBV18 TRBD1 15 NA TGTGCCAGCTCACCGGGGACAGGGTCCTACAATGAGCAGTTCTTC CASSPGTGSYNEQFF
TRBJ1-5 TRBV30 NA 12 NA TGTGCCTGGAGGGAGGGGAATCAGCCCCAGCATTTT CAWREGNQPQHF
TRBJ1-1 TRBV5-1 TRBD1 13 NA TGCGCCAGCAGCTTTGGACAGGGCACTGAAGCTTTCTTT CASSFGQGTEAFF
TRBJ2-2 TRBV11-2 NA 13 NA TGTGCCAGCAGCCTCTTTGACACCGGGGAGCTGTTTTTT CASSLFDTGELFF
TRBJ2-5 TRBV21-1 NA 21 NA TGTGCCAGCAGCGGCCCGCTATTTTCGCGGGAGGAGAGAATTATCGAGGAGACCCAGTACTTC CASSGPLFSREERIIEETQYF
TRBJ1-2 TRBV28 TRBD1 14 NA TGTGCCAGCATCCAACCGGGACAGAGCTATGGCTACACCTTC CASIQPGQSYGYTF
TRBJ1-4 TRBV19 TRBD1 15 NA TGTGCCAGTAGTAAACGGACAGGAATTAATGAAAAACTGTTTTTT CASSKRTGINEKLFF
TRBJ1-2 TRBV6-5 NA 12 NA TGTGCCACTCTTCAGGGACTTTGGGGCTACACCTTC CATLQGLWGYTF
TRBJ2-3 TRBV5-4 TRBD1 16 NA TGTGCCAGCAGCCAAGACAGGGGGCTAGGAACAGATACGCAGTATTTT CASSQDRGLGTDTQYF
TRBJ2-3 TRBV10-1 NA 13 NA TGCGCCAGCAGTGAGAATGGAGCAGATACGCAGTATTTT CASSENGADTQYF
TRBJ1-1 TRBV5-1 NA 14 NA TGCGCCAGCAGTTTTGTAAGTCGCGACACTGAAGCTTTCTTT CASSFVSRDTEAFF
TRBJ2-5 TRBV7-9 TRBD1 15 NA TGTGCCAGCAGCAAGGGACAGGGGGGACAAGAGACCCAGTACTTC CASSKGQGGQETQYF
TRBJ1-2 TRBV6-5 NA 12 NA TGTGCCAGCAGGACTCAAGGCTATGGCTACACCTTC CASRTQGYGYTF
TRBJ2-5 TRBV29-1 NA 14 NA TGCAGCGTTGCGGAGCTATATCCCGGGGAGACCCAGTACTTC CSVAELYPGETQYF
TRBJ1-2 TRBV28 TRBD1 15 few TGTGCCAGCAGTTCTCCGACAGGGGGCAACTATGGCTACACCTTC CASSSPTGGNYGYTF
TRBJ1-5 TRBV15 NA 13 NA TGTGCCACCAGCTTCCACGAGAATCAGCCCCAGCATTTT CATSFHENQPQHF
TRBJ2-7 TRBV27 NA 16 NA TGTGCCAGCAGTTCTCTCGGGGGAGCCAGCTCCTACGAGCAGTACTTC CASSSLGGASSYEQYF
TRBJ1-1 TRBV2 TRBD1 14 few TGTGCCAGCAGGGACCGGACAGGGCGAGTCGAAGCTTTCTTT CASRDRTGRVEAFF
TRBJ2-5 TRBV29-1 TRBD1 16 NA TGCAGCGTTGAGGGGGTTGGTGACAGGGCAAGAGAGACCCAGTACTTC CSVEGVGDRARETQYF
TRBJ1-3 TRBV4-3 NA 14 NA TGCGCCAGCAGCCAAGGCAGCTCTGGAAACACCATATATTTT CASSQGSSGNTIYF
TRBJ2-1 TRBV3-1/TRBV3-2 TRBD1 16 NA TGTGCCAGCAGCCAACGGCTACAGGGGAACAACAATGAGCAGTTCTTC CASSQRLQGNNNEQFF
TRBJ2-7 TRBV11-1 TRBD2 15 NA TGTGCCAGCAGCCCACTAGCGGGAGGGACCTACGAGCAGTACTTC CASSPLAGGTYEQYF
TRBJ1-3 TRBV6-6 NA 14 NA TGTGCCAGCAGTAAAACAGGGACGGGAAACACCATATATTTT CASSKTGTGNTIYF
TRBJ1-2 TRBV4-1 TRBD1 15 NA TGCGCCAGCAGCCAACCAGACAGGGGTAACTATGGCTACACCTTC CASSQPDRGNYGYTF
TRBJ1-1 TRBV4-1 NA 13 few TGCGCCAGCAGCCAACTAGGGGGAACTGAAGCTTTCTTT CASSQLGGTEAFF
TRBJ2-5 TRBV7-2 TRBD1 14 NA TGTGCCAGCAGCTTCCAGACAGGGCGAGAGACCCAGTACTTC CASSFQTGRETQYF
TRBJ1-6 TRBV27 NA 16 NA TGTGCCAGCAGTTTAACCGGGTCCCCTGAGGATTCACCCCTCCACTTT CASSLTGSPEDSPLHF
TRBJ2-1 TRBV28 TRBD1 16 NA TGTGCCAGCAGTCCTTTCGGACAGGGGAAGAGCAATGAGCAGTTCTTC CASSPFGQGKSNEQFF
TRBJ1-1 TRBV18 NA 13 NA TGTGCCAGCTCACCTCAGGAGGACACTGAAGCTTTCTTT CASSPQEDTEAFF
TRBJ2-7 TRBV2 NA 14 few TGTGCCAGCAGGGACTTCCTCCTCTCTCGGGAGCAGTACTTC CASRDFLLSREQYF
TRBJ1-1 TRBV2 NA 14 NA TGTGCCAGCCGGCGGGCTGACCCGAACACTGAAGCTTTCTTT CASRRADPNTEAFF
TRBJ2-4 TRBV6-5 TRBD2 15 NA TGTGCCAGCAGGGGGAGGACTAGCGGGACGAACATTCAGTACTTC CASRGRTSGTNIQYF
TRBJ1-1 TRBV3-1/TRBV3-2 NA 15 NA TGTGCCAGCAGCCCCTGGGGGGGGAAGAACACTGAAGCTTTCTTT CASSPWGGKNTEAFF
TRBJ2-6 TRBV10-3 TRBD2 17 NA TGTGCCATCAGGACTAGCGGGGGGACCTCTGGGGCCAACGTCCTGACTTTC CAIRTSGGTSGANVLTF
TRBJ2-7 TRBV28 NA 12 NA TGTGCCAGCAGTTGGGCAGCCTACGAGCAGTACTTC CASSWAAYEQYF
TRBJ2-5 TRBV5-5 NA 14 NA TGTGCCAGCAGCTTGGCGACAGTCCAAGAGACCCAGTACTTC CASSLATVQETQYF
TRBJ1-2 TRBV10-3 NA 13 NA TGTGCCATCAGTGGGGAGGGGAATGGCGGCTACACCTTC CAISGEGNGGYTF
TRBJ2-5 TRBV7-6 NA 16 once TGTGCCAGCAGCTTACAAGTTAGCGGCAACCAAGAGACCCAGTACTTC CASSLQVSGNQETQYF
TRBJ1-2 TRBV28 NA 14 NA TGTGCCAGCAGTTCGTCGTTGCACACCACTGGCTACACCTTC CASSSSLHTTGYTF
TRBJ2-1 TRBV2 NA 13 NA TGTGCCAGCAGTGGAGAGTCGGGCAATGAGCAGTTCTTC CASSGESGNEQFF
TRBJ2-2 TRBV7-2 TRBD1 16 NA TGTGCCAGCAGTCATTATATTTCACAGGGGACCGGGGAGCTGTTTTTT CASSHYISQGTGELFF
TRBJ1-2 TRBV9 NA 12 NA TGTGCCAGCAGGGGAGGGGACTATGGCTACACCTTC CASRGGDYGYTF
TRBJ1-5 TRBV19 TRBD1 16 NA TGTGCCAGTAGCCCAATACCGGGACAGAGCAATCAGCCCCAGCATTTT CASSPIPGQSNQPQHF
TRBJ1-3 TRBV28 TRBD1 15 NA TGTGCCAGCAGTGGGACAGCAGTCTCTGGAAACACCATATATTTT CASSGTAVSGNTIYF
TRBJ1-4 TRBV5-1 NA 19 NA TGCGCCAGCAGCTTGAACAGGCGGTCTTTCATGGCAACTAATGAAAAACTGTTTTTT CASSLNRRSFMATNEKLFF